This T cell receptor (beta chain) emerged from a study of blood T cells in healthy people across ages. Study-wide results and limits: A roughly linear fall in TCR beta diversity per million T cells was seen with increasing age.

Healthy Caucasian individuals from Russia aged about 6 to 95 were enrolled as donors. CDR1 is LNHDA and CDR2 is SQIVND in the germline V gene (reference sequence). The CDR3 runs to 15 residues. The junction had 5 bases not matched to a gene; V was cut back by 4 bases and J by 3 bases. In the case of this clonotype: Its antigen is still unknown.

Primed by a sample-barcoded 5' primer and a J-beta primer mix, a second PCR proceeded for 7 to 11 cycles. One entry per CDR3 protein, called by TCRdb with MiXCR from the 5' RACE reads. Altogether around 620,000 distinct CDR3 sequences are present, 27% being singletons, with the ten largest covering about 18%. The sequenced sample was blood. The rearrangement uses TRBV19 and TRBJ2-1; TRBD2 matches at 8 bases. This receptor was taken from a woman between 70 and 85 years old in good health. CDR3 amino acids: CASSKGGGRYNEQFF. CDR3 sequence (DNA): TGTGCCAGTAGTAAGGGCGGGGGGCGCTACAATGAGCAGTTCTTC.